This T cell receptor beta chain was obtained from a study of molecular identifiers for immune sequencing clone quantification. One entry per CDR3 protein results from TCRdb running MiXCR on the PCR reads. The sample yields some 580,000 distinct CDR3 sequences, 25% seen once. This clonotype was seen repeatedly, ten times or more. The clonotype comes from a human donor in good health. Some libraries in this study had Jurkat cell RNA spiked in. Sequenced input: naive CD8+ T cells from blood, with Jurkat cell RNA spiked in. Subset here: FACS-sorted CD8+CD4-CCR7+CD45RA+ naive T cells.

The DNA of the CDR3 is TGCGCCAGCAGCCCGAGATGGGAGGGCACAGATACGCAGTATTTT. Its protein is CASSPRWEGTDTQYF. The chain carries TRBV5-1 and TRBJ2-3; possibly TRBD2 for D (6 bases). Germline V lookup: CDR1 SGHRS, CDR2 YFSETQ. Trimming removed 4 bases from V and 1 base from J, with 13 bases in between. This CDR3 has 15 residues.